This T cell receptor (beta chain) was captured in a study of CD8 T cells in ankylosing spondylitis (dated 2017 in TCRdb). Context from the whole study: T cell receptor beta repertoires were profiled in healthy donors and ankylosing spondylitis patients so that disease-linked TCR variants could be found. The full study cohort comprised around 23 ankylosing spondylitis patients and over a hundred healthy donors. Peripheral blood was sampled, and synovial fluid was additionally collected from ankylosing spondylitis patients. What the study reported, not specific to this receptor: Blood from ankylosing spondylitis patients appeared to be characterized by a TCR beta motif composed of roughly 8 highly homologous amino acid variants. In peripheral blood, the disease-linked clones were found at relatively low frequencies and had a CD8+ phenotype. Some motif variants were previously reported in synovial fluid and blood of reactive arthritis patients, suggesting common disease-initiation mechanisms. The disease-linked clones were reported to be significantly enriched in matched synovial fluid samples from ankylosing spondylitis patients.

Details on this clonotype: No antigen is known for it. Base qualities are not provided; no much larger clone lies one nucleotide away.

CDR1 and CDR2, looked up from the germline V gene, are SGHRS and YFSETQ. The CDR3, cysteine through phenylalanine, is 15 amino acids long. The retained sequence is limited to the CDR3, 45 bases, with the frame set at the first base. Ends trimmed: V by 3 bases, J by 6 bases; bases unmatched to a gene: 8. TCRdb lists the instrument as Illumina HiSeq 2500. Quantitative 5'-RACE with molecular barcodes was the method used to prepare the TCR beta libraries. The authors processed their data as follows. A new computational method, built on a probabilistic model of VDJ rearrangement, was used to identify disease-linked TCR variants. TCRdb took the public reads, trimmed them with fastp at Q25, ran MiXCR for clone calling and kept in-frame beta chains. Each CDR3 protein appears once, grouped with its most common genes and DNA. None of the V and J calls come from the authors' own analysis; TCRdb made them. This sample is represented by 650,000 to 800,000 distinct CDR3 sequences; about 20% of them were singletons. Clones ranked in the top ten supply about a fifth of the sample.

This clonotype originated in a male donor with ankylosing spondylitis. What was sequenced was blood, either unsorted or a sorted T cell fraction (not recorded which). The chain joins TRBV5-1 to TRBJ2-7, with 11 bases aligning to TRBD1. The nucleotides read TGCGCCAGCAGCTCAGGACAGGGGGCCAATGGCGAGCAGTACTTC. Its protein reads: CASSSGQGANGEQYF.